Presented here are 21 T cell receptor beta chains from one specimen sequenced in a study of shared clonotypes between healthy human individuals. Clones were sequenced by immunoSEQ multiplex PCR, and TCRdb holds only the in-frame ones, with some missing. This sample carries some 2,000,000 clones, 90% to 97% of them seen once, and the ten largest clones take less than 0.15%. The sample was naive CD4+ T cells sorted from blood. This sample's subset: CD45RA+ positively selected. Receptors were obtained from a young man in good health.

The chain joins TRBV18 to TRBJ2-3, with 8 bases matching TRBD2. Germline CDR1 is KGHSH and CDR2 is LQKENI. Germline trimming cut 0 bases from V and 5 bases from J; bases unmatched to any gene: 7. This CDR3 is 16 amino acids long. This CDR3 reads CASSPPVRGGVDTQYF. CDR3 nucleotide sequence: TGTGCCAGCTCACCACCGGTTCGGGGGGGCGTAGATACGCAGTATTTT.

This sequence joins TRBV11-2 and TRBJ1-4, with TRBD1 matching 8 bases. CDR3 length equals 14 residues. The germline CDR1 and CDR2 sequences are SGHAT and FQNNGV. With 6 bases clipped from V and 7 bases from J, the junction kept 7 bases outside the gene matches. CDR3 residues: CASSPDRGAEKLFF. The CDR3 DNA is TGTGCCAGCAGTCCCGACAGGGGCGCTGAAAAACTGTTTTTT.

J is TRBJ2-3 and V is TRBV6-5; D call uncertain. With 2 bases removed from V and 2 bases from J, the gap between germline ends came to 11 bases. Germline V gene sequence: CDR1 MNHEY, CDR2 SVGAGI. This CDR3 is 15 amino acids long. The CDR3 DNA is TGTGCCAGCAGTTACGGCAGTCCTAACACAGATACGCAGTATTTT. It is translated as CASSYGSPNTDTQYF.

About this clone itself: This specimen includes other DNA sequences encoding the same CDR3. V and J are TRBV2 and TRBJ1-1; no reliable D call. Germline-derived CDR1 and CDR2 are SNHLY and FYNNEI. V lost 7 bases and J 0 bases, leaving 9 bases between the germline ends. The CDR3 has 13 residues. CDR3 nucleotides: TGTGCCAGCAATCGAGGGTTGAACACTGAAGCTTTCTTT. Its protein product is CASNRGLNTEAFF.

J is TRBJ1-1 and V is TRBV6-6, with 9 bases matching TRBD1. Germline V lookup: CDR1 MNHNY, CDR2 SVGAGI (reference sequence). With 4 bases clipped from V and 10 bases from J, the junction kept 7 bases outside the gene matches. The CDR3 is 13 residues long. CDR3 bases: TGTGCCAGCAGTTCCGGGACAGGGATAAGAGCTTTCTTT. Translation gives CASSSGTGIRAFF.

V usage is TRBV15 and J usage is TRBJ1-6; 7 bases match TRBD1. From germline, CDR1 is LNHNV and CDR2 YYDKDF (reference sequence). V lost 1 base to trimming and J lost 6 bases; unmatched junction nucleotides: 3. CDR3 size: 15 residues. CDR3 bases: TGTGCCACCAGCAGAGCGGGACAGATTAATTCACCCCTCCACTTT. Amino acids: CATSRAGQINSPLHF.

The V and J genes are TRBV9 and TRBJ2-3; D ambiguous. Per the germline V gene, CDR1 is SGDLS and CDR2 is YYNGEE. V lost 3 bases to trimming and J lost 0 bases, with 5 bases between them. CDR3 length equals 13 residues. As DNA, the CDR3 is TGTGCCAGCAGCGAAATTAGCACAGATACGCAGTATTTT. As protein: CASSEISTDTQYF. The entire variable domain, with the rest obtained from reference TRBV9 and TRBJ2-3, is as follows: DSGVTQTPKHLITATGQRVTLRCSPRSGDLSVYWYQQSLDQGLQFLIQYYNGEERAKGNILERFSAQQFPDLHSELNLSSLELGDSALYFCASSEISTDTQYFGPGTRLTVL.

The chain combines TRBV4-1 with TRBJ2-3; D gene unclear. CDR1 is MGHRA and CDR2 is YSYEKL in the germline V gene. CDR3 size: 14 residues. Trimming shortened V by 0 bases and J by 4 bases, and 8 bases separated the two germline ends. This chain's CDR3 is CASSQEHGADTQYF. The CDR3 region has the DNA TGCGCCAGCAGCCAAGAGCATGGGGCAGATACGCAGTATTTT.

In its sample, this clone was seen once. The chain employs TRBV2 and TRBJ2-1; D perhaps matches TRBD2 (5 bases). Germline V lookup: CDR1 SNHLY, CDR2 FYNNEI. V was trimmed by 6 bases and J by 6 bases, leaving 18 bases between them. The CDR3 runs 15 residues. The CDR3 reads CASRRDLGNSNEQFF. The CDR3 DNA reads TGTGCCAGCAGGAGGGATCTCGGGAACTCCAATGAGCAGTTCTTC.

The chain combines TRBV4-1 with TRBJ2-5; a possible D gene is TRBD2 (5 bases). The V gene's germline CDR1 is MGHRA and CDR2 YSYEKL. The CDR3 totals 14 residues. The ends were cut back, 3 bases at V and 4 bases at J, with 12 bases in the middle. The CDR3 sequence is CASSQVGRLETQYF. DNA for the CDR3: TGCGCCAGCAGCCAGGTGGGGAGATTAGAGACCCAGTACTTC.

The rearrangement joins TRBV18 to TRBJ2-4; D is uncertain. The CDR3 length is 14 residues. Germline V gene lookup returns CDR1 KGHSH and CDR2 LQKENI. V gave up 6 bases and J gave up 3 bases, with 12 bases separating them. The CDR3 DNA sequence: TGTGCCAGCTCCGGTGGGCACCTCAAAAACATTCAGTACTTC. Its translation: CASSGGHLKNIQYF. Full variable domain (rest looked up from reference TRBV18 and TRBJ2-4): NAGVMQNPRHLVRRRGQEARLRCSPMKGHSHVYWYRQLPEEGLKFMVYLQKENIIDESGMPKERFSAEFPKEGPSILRIQQVVRGDSAAYFCASSGGHLKNIQYFGAGTRLSVL.

The rearrangement links TRBV6-6 to TRBJ2-1; TRBD1 agrees at 8 bases. The germline gives CDR1 MNHNY, CDR2 SVGAGI (reference sequence). CDR3 size: 13 residues. V was pared by 8 bases and J by 7 bases, with 7 bases of the junction left unmatched. Written as DNA, the CDR3 is TGTGCCAGCGGCCTTAGACAGGGGAATGAGCAGTTCTTC. Protein: CASGLRQGNEQFF.

This rearrangement joins TRBV14 to TRBJ2-7, with 7 bases that match TRBD2. The CDR3 is 14 amino acids. The germline CDR1 and CDR2 sequences are SGHDN and FVKESK. The ends lost 4 bases at V and 2 bases at J; junction bases unmatched: 5. The CDR3 region has the DNA TGTGCCAGCAGCCGGAGTAGCGGGCCCTACGAGCAGTACTTC. It is translated as CASSRSSGPYEQYF. The complete variable domain, with remaining parts taken from reference TRBV14 and TRBJ2-7, reads EAGVTQFPSHSVIEKGQTVTLRCDPISGHDNLYWYRRVMGKEIKFLLHFVKESKQDESGMPNNRFLAERTGGTYSTLKVQPAELEDSGVYFCASSRSSGPYEQYFGPGTRLTVT.

Comments on this clone: This specimen includes other DNA sequences encoding the same CDR3. The CDR3: CASSLAGQMNTEAFF. The CDR3 nucleotides read TGTGCCAGCAGCTTGGCCGGGCAGATGAACACTGAAGCTTTCTTT. This rearrangement joins TRBV5-4 to TRBJ1-1; the D is unclear. This CDR3 comprises 15 residues. Germline values: CDR1 SGHNT, CDR2 YYREEE (reference sequence). Trimming took off 0 bases at V and 0 bases at J, with 9 bases between the two ends.

CDR3 loop: CASSELGGDTSYEQYF. Here the CDR3 DNA reads TGTGCCAGCAGCGAACTGGGCGGGGACACCTCCTACGAGCAGTACTTC. This chain joins TRBV2 and TRBJ2-7, with D tentatively TRBD1 or TRBD2 (6 bases each). Between the trimmed V and J ends, which lost 6 bases and 0 bases, there was a span of 18 bases. Germline V gene sequence: CDR1 SNHLY, CDR2 FYNNEI. The CDR3 runs to 16 residues.

This clone appeared a single time. The genes are TRBV5-1 and TRBJ2-1; D gene unclear. V was shortened by 2 bases and J by 8 bases, with 20 bases between the two germline ends. This CDR3 has 16 residues. Germline V gene sequence: CDR1 SGHRS, CDR2 YFSETQ. The CDR3 region has the DNA TGCGCCAGCAGCTTTCTGGGCGGTGAGGTGGGCGATGAGCAGTTCTTC. It codes for CASSFLGGEVGDEQFF.

The chain employs TRBV10-2 and TRBJ2-2; the D gene is possibly TRBD2 (6 bases). The V gene lost 8 bases and the J gene lost 1 base, with 11 bases spanning the gap. From germline, CDR1 is WSHSY and CDR2 SAAADI. This CDR3 is built from 14 residues. In DNA, the CDR3 is TGCGCCAGCTGGGACTCGCAGAACACCGGGGAGCTGTTTTTT. It translates to CASWDSQNTGELFF.

As for this clone: In the same sample, other DNA sequences code for this CDR3. V usage is TRBV7-9 and J usage is TRBJ1-2, with a tentative D call TRBD1 (5 bases). Per germline, CDR1 SEHNR and CDR2 FQNEAQ (reference sequence). The CDR3 spans 14 residues. V lost 0 bases and J lost 4, with 9 bases in between. The CDR3 region is CASSLAQGSYGYTF. CDR3 in DNA: TGTGCCAGCAGCTTAGCGCAGGGCAGCTATGGCTACACCTTC.

This rearrangement joins TRBV19 to TRBJ1-2, with unresolved D. The V end lost 1 base, the J end lost 3 bases, and 9 bases lay between the germline ends. Per the germline V gene, CDR1 is LNHDA and CDR2 is SQIVND (reference sequence). The CDR3 is 14 residues long. This CDR3 is CASSIVSSYYGYTF. The CDR3 DNA reads as TGTGCCAGTAGTATAGTGTCCAGTTACTATGGCTACACCTTC.

The rearrangement joins TRBV5-1 to TRBJ1-6; no definite D call. CDR3 length: 16 amino acids. Germline CDR1 SGHRS, CDR2 YFSETQ. The germline V and J ends were trimmed by 4 bases and 0 bases, with 11 bases remaining between them. The CDR3 DNA reads as TGCGCCAGCAGCCCCCGAGCTAGCTCCTATAATTCACCCCTCCACTTT. It encodes CASSPRASSYNSPLHF.

This chain connects TRBV5-6 to TRBJ2-7; 10 bases line up with TRBD1. V was pared by 4 bases and J by 3 bases, with 4 bases of the junction left unmatched. The CDR3 extends over 14 amino acids. Germline values: CDR1 SGHDT, CDR2 YYEEEE. The CDR3 region has the DNA TGTGCCAGCAGCAAGGACAGGGGGGTCTACGAGCAGTACTTC. It is translated as CASSKDRGVYEQYF.